This T cell receptor (beta chain) was captured in a study of vaccination effects on CD4 cells after COVID-19. Regarding this clone: Its antigen is not identified.

The V and J ends lost 2 bases and 3 bases respectively, with 10 bases between them. The germline V gene encodes CDR1 SQVTM and CDR2 ANQGSEA. The CDR3 length is 13 residues. Sequencing followed a ViraFEST assay step that expanded antigen-specific CD4+ T cells with viral peptide pools. CD4+ T cells were isolated after nine to ten days of culture. People in the vaccine group had not been infected with SARS-CoV-2 before, and their nucleocapsid antibodies were negative. Repertoires were generated with immunoSEQ multiplex PCR, while TCRdb's copy carries only in-frame clones and drops some. The sample records around 63,000 clones, over 70% being singletons.

J is TRBJ1-2 and V is TRBV29-1; D ambiguous. This clonotype originated in a human donor who received a COVID-19 vaccine. The source was CD4+ T cells from PBMCs cultured with HCoV-OC43 spike peptides, collected before COVID-19 vaccination. As for subset: HCoV-OC43 spike overlapping peptide pool stimulation. The CDR3 DNA follows: TGCAGCGTTGAATGGTGGAATGACTATGGCTACACCTTC. Encoded protein: CSVEWWNDYGYTF.